This T cell receptor (beta chain) was profiled in a study of read filtering for tumor transcriptome and immune sequencing. Study details: Revised staging placed 8 or 9 patients in R-ISS I, 15 to 20 in II, more than 5 in III. Transcriptome libraries were built from DNase-treated RNA.

This clonotype showed up just a few times. Its antigen is still unknown. The library was built from about 400 ng RNA with molecular barcoded adaptors for alpha/delta and beta/gamma chains. TCRdb re-called the reads through MiXCR, storing one row per CDR3 protein. The sample lists some 130,000 distinct CDR3 sequences; about 13% were seen once. V shed 6 bases and J 5 bases; nucleotides not matched to a gene: 7. This CDR3 spans 14 amino acids. Study results and caveats: In IR-seq, single-read clonotypes were around 80% of clonotypes but approximately 3.5% of reads.

The origin of this receptor is a donor at least 40 years old with multiple myeloma. The chain couples TRBV12-3 or TRBV12-4 to TRBJ2-5, with TRBD1 matching 9 bases. The sequencing sample was made of a population of CD138-negative cells sorted from bone marrow. The CDR3 here is CASSGTGLSETQYF. The CDR3 region has the DNA TGTGCCAGCAGCGGGACAGGGTTGAGTGAGACCCAGTACTTC.